Following are 24 T cell receptor beta chains from one sample sequenced in a study of blood T cell repertoires in COVID-19. TCRdb's table, derived via immunoSEQ multiplex PCR, lists solely in-frame clones and lacks some. The profile covers approximately 180,000 clones, with about nine tenths appearing a single time and nearly 0.55% taken by the ten largest. Material for sequencing was peripheral blood. The receptors were gathered from a man between 45 and 60 years old with acute or convalescent COVID-19.

This chain joins TRBV5-1 and TRBJ1-3; possible D gene TRBD1, 6 bases. This CDR3 spans 14 amino acids. CDR1 SGHRS and CDR2 YFSETQ come from the germline V gene. V lost 4 bases and J lost 8, with 16 bases in between. CDR3 residues: CASSAQGKGDTIYF. The CDR3 DNA reads TGCGCCAGCAGCGCCCAGGGGAAAGGTGACACCATATATTTT.

This clone was recorded a few times. The V call is TRBV27, the J call TRBJ2-1; D unclear. Germline V gene lookup returns CDR1 MNHEY and CDR2 SMNVEV (reference sequence). CDR3 length: 11 residues. The germline V and J ends were trimmed by 6 bases and 4 bases, with 4 bases remaining between them. The CDR3 nucleotides read TGTGCCAGCAGGGAGTACAATGAGCAGTTCTTC. Amino acids: CASREYNEQFF.

This clone was counted between two and nine times. V is TRBV5-8 and J is TRBJ2-7, with TRBD2 as a possible D gene (6 bases). Deletions cut 3 bases from V and 5 bases from J, with 15 bases between. The CDR3 totals 14 residues. Germline V CDR1 and CDR2: SGHTS, YDEGEE. CDR3 sequence: CASSYTSSGNEQYF. The CDR3 nucleotides read TGTGCCAGCAGCTACACTAGCTCGGGGAACGAGCAGTACTTC. Full variable domain (missing parts from reference TRBV5-8 and TRBJ2-7): EAGVTQSPTHLIKTRGQQATLRCSPISGHTSVYWYQQALGLGLQFLLWYDEGEERNRGNFPPRFSGRQFPNYSSELNVNALELEDSALYLCASSYTSSGNEQYFGPGTRLTVT.

The chain employs TRBV12-3 or TRBV12-4 and TRBJ1-4; D is perhaps TRBD1 (5 bases). Trimming cost V 2 bases and J 10 bases, with 11 bases left between them. This CDR3 spans 13 amino acids. The CDR3 bases are TGTGCCAGCAGTTTACGGGGGGTGGGAAAACTGTTTTTT. This gives the protein CASSLRGVGKLFF.

V is TRBV7-9 and J is TRBJ1-2, with 9 bases matching TRBD1. The trim removed 4 bases at V and 2 bases at J, leaving 2 bases unmatched. The germline gives CDR1 SEHNR, CDR2 FQNEAQ (reference sequence). The CDR3 runs 14 residues. The CDR3 DNA follows: TGTGCCAGCAGCTACGGGACAGGGAACTATGGCTACACCTTC. Translating gives CASSYGTGNYGYTF.

The chain couples TRBV7-9 to TRBJ1-1, with a tentative D call TRBD1 (5 bases). Trimming took 5 bases from V and 4 from J, leaving 14 bases between them. Per the germline V gene, CDR1 is SEHNR and CDR2 is FQNEAQ (reference sequence). CDR3 size: 14 residues. The CDR3 spells CASSLTASGTEAFF. The CDR3 DNA follows: TGTGCCAGCAGCCTGACAGCGTCAGGCACTGAAGCTTTCTTT.

This rearrangement joins TRBV5-5 to TRBJ1-3, with D perhaps matching TRBD1 (5 bases). This CDR3 region has 18 residues. Trimming took 2 bases from V and 0 from J, leaving 18 bases between them. From germline, CDR1 is SGHKS and CDR2 YYEKEE (reference sequence). The CDR3 DNA follows: TGTGCCAGCAGCTTAGGGGTATCCCTACCCAACTCTGGAAACACCATATATTTT. This codes for CASSLGVSLPNSGNTIYF.

The chain joins TRBV9 to TRBJ2-4; 9 bases are a match to TRBD2. The junction had 9 bases not matched to a gene; V was cut back by 2 bases and J by 6 bases. Germline CDR1 is SGDLS and CDR2 is YYNGEE. The CDR3 spans 16 residues. The CDR3 coding sequence is TGTGCCAGCAGCGTTGTACCTAGCGGGGTGGGAAACATTCAGTACTTC. It encodes CASSVVPSGVGNIQYF.

This clone came up once. The genes are TRBV18 and TRBJ2-3, with 7 bases that match TRBD2. The germline V gene encodes CDR1 KGHSH and CDR2 LQKENI. The CDR3 runs 16 residues. Trimming removed 6 bases from V and 2 bases from J; junction bases left unmatched: 11. The CDR3, as DNA: TGTGCCAGCTCTCGAATCTCTGCGGGGGTCACAGATACGCAGTATTTT. Its translation is CASSRISAGVTDTQYF.

V usage is TRBV7-9 and J usage is TRBJ1-2; D may be TRBD1 (6 bases). With 0 bases removed from V and 7 bases from J, the gap between germline ends came to 21 bases. This CDR3 is built from 17 residues. From germline, CDR1 is SEHNR and CDR2 FQNEAQ (reference sequence). CDR3 loop: CASSLAAGAGRGFGYTF. CDR3 nucleotide sequence: TGTGCCAGCAGCTTAGCGGCAGGGGCAGGGAGGGGATTTGGCTACACCTTC.

This chain links TRBV10-2 with TRBJ1-4, with a tentative D call TRBD1 (5 bases). The CDR3 is 14 residues long. Germline V gene data show CDR1 as WSHSY and CDR2 as SAAADI. Between the trimmed V and J ends, which lost 0 bases and 8 bases, there was a span of 10 bases. CDR3 in amino acids: CASSESRVGEKLFF. The CDR3, as DNA: TGCGCCAGCAGTGAGTCCAGGGTAGGCGAAAAACTGTTTTTT.

The chain employs TRBV5-4 and TRBJ1-1; TRBD1 matches 9 bases. The V segment lost 4 bases and the J segment 4 bases; nucleotides outside the gene matches: 8. The CDR3 sequence is 15 residues long. The germline V gene has CDR1 SGHNT and CDR2 YYREEE (reference sequence). The CDR3 nucleotides are TGTGCCAGCAGCCCCAGGACAGGGGTGTTCACTGAAGCTTTCTTT. It codes for CASSPRTGVFTEAFF.

The rearrangement links TRBV4-1 to TRBJ1-4; the match to TRBD1 covers 8 bases. The CDR3 spans 14 residues. The V segment lost 5 bases and the J segment 7 bases; nucleotides outside the gene matches: 6. Looked up from germline, CDR1 is MGHRA and CDR2 is YSYEKL. The CDR3 is CASSRQGMGEKLFF. CDR3 bases: TGCGCCAGCAGCAGACAGGGGATGGGTGAAAAACTGTTTTTT.

This sequence joins TRBV4-2 and TRBJ2-1; 13 bases agree with TRBD2. Germline CDR1 is LGHNA and CDR2 is YNFKEQ. CDR3 length: 15 residues. V shed 4 bases, J shed 7 bases, and the junction held 4 bases outside the gene matches. CDR3: CASSRTSGSDNEQFF. In DNA, the CDR3 is TGTGCCAGCAGCCGGACTAGCGGGAGTGATAATGAGCAGTTCTTC.

A single count supports this clone. The rearrangement uses TRBV18 and TRBJ2-5, with 11 bases aligning to TRBD2. Trimming cost V 3 bases and J 2 bases; bases outside gene matches: 8. From germline, CDR1 is KGHSH and CDR2 LQKENI. The CDR3 has 17 residues. CDR3 protein: CASSPFPSGRIQETQYF. In DNA, the CDR3 is TGTGCCAGCTCACCCTTCCCTAGCGGGAGGATTCAAGAGACCCAGTACTTC.

The rearrangement uses TRBV21-1 and TRBJ2-6; TRBD1, the table's D call, lacks a check against the DNA. TRBV21-1 is marked as a pseudogene. The CDR3 contains 20 residues. In DNA, the CDR3 is TGTGCCAGCAGCAAGACCGGGACAGGGGGAGGCCCTCCTGGGGCCAACGTCCTGACTTTC. This codes for CASSKTGTGGGPPGANVLTF.

This clone showed up just a few times. J is TRBJ2-3 and V is TRBV23-1; D possibly corresponds to TRBD1 (6 bases). TRBV23-1 is known as an ORF, though its function is uncertain. This CDR3 contains 14 residues. V lost 11 bases to trimming and J lost 0 bases, with 15 bases between them. The DNA for the CDR3 is TGCGCCGGCAAGGGGGTCCCAAGCACAGATACGCAGTATTTT. The encoded protein is CAGKGVPSTDTQYF.

The chain carries TRBV30 and TRBJ2-1; D is perhaps TRBD1 (6 bases). There are 14 residues in the CDR3. CDR1 is GTSNPN and CDR2 is SVGIG in the germline V gene (reference sequence). Trimming took off 1 base at V and 8 bases at J, with 15 bases between the two ends. This CDR3 is CAWSGPPSGDEQFF. The CDR3 DNA follows: TGTGCCTGGAGTGGCCCGCCCTCAGGGGATGAGCAGTTCTTC.

The chain has TRBV11-2 and TRBJ2-1; 8 bases fit TRBD2. Germline loops: CDR1 SGHAT, CDR2 FQNNGV. Trimming took 5 bases from V and 3 from J; bases not matched to a gene: 6. The CDR3 is made up of 15 amino acids. CDR3 sequence reads: CASSPFAGGYNEQFF. CDR3 DNA sequence: TGTGCCAGCAGCCCCTTTGCGGGGGGCTACAATGAGCAGTTCTTC. The variable domain in full, completed from reference TRBV11-2 and TRBJ2-1, reads EAGVAQSPRYKIIEKRQSVAFWCNPISGHATLYWYQQILGQGPKLLIQFQNNGVVDDSQLPKDRFSAERLKGVDSTLKIQPAKLEDSAVYLCASSPFAGGYNEQFFGPGTRLTVL.

This clone has a handful of counts. This chain uses TRBV24-1 with TRBJ1-5; D gene uncertain. The germline V gene encodes CDR1 KGHDR and CDR2 SFDVKD. This CDR3 is built from 14 residues. V gave up 7 bases and J gave up 5 bases, with 14 bases separating them. The DNA for the CDR3 is TGTGCCACCAGCGACCCGACATGGGATCAGCCCCAGCATTTT. Translated, it gives CATSDPTWDQPQHF.

The chain links TRBV3-1 (or the pseudogene TRBV3-2) to TRBJ1-1; 9 bases map to TRBD1. The CDR3 is made up of 15 amino acids. Per the germline V gene, CDR1 is LGHDT and CDR2 is YNNKEL (reference sequence). The ends lost 3 bases at V and 4 bases at J; junction bases unmatched: 6. CDR3 amino acids: CASSHQGQGSTEAFF. The DNA of the CDR3 is TGTGCCAGCAGCCACCAAGGACAGGGGAGCACTGAAGCTTTCTTT.

The V gene is TRBV20-1, the J gene TRBJ2-7, with D possibly matching TRBD1 (6 bases). Trimming stripped 5 bases from V and 6 bases from J, with 11 bases between. The CDR3 loop spans 11 amino acids. Germline lookup yields CDR1 DFQATT and CDR2 SNEGSKA (reference sequence). CDR3 sequence (DNA): TGCAGTGCTCCTTGGACAGCCGAGCAGTACTTC. This gives the protein CSAPWTAEQYF.

This sequence joins TRBV7-8 and TRBJ2-7, with 8 bases matching TRBD2. CDR3 length: 17 residues. V gave up 5 bases and J gave up 5 bases; unmatched junction bases: 17. CDR1 is SGHVS and CDR2 is FQNEAQ in the germline V gene. Here the CDR3 reads CASSTGTRGSWAHEQYF. In DNA, the CDR3 is TGTGCCAGCAGCACGGGGACTAGGGGGAGTTGGGCCCACGAGCAGTACTTC.

This chain joins TRBV9 and TRBJ2-6; the match to TRBD2 covers 7 bases. V dropped 3 bases and J dropped 3; count of bases not matched to a gene: 6. CDR1 is SGDLS and CDR2 is YYNGEE in the germline V gene. CDR3 size: 16 residues. The CDR3 sequence: CASSAGGGFGANVLTF. The CDR3 region has the DNA TGTGCCAGCAGCGCGGGCGGGGGTTTTGGGGCCAACGTCCTGACTTTC.